Many counts were recorded for the clone carrying this T cell receptor beta chain. The CDR3 has 16 amino acids. The germline V gene has CDR1 KGHDR and CDR2 SFDVKD. With 4 bases removed from V and 2 bases from J, the gap between germline ends came to 16 bases. This sample stems from a study of blood T cell repertoires in COVID-19. In the study overall: Some COVID-19 samples were acute and others convalescent; all came from the United States, Italy and Spain. From T cells, B-cell-depleted T cells, or PBMCs came the material, which was cDNA or gDNA.

Source study methods: The authors estimated nucleated cell counts from reference gene primer amplification. Sequenced by immunoSEQ multiplex PCR; TCRdb stores in-frame clones only, minus some. The V and J calls and clone size were taken over from that table, and D and trimming were inferred from the DNA. The data contain approximately 69,000 clones, almost 80% of them singletons. The specimen was peripheral blood. The gene calls are TRBV24-1 and TRBJ2-5; no clear D gene. This TCR was recovered from a man between 60 and 75 years old with acute or convalescent COVID-19. CDR3: CATSETRKQPQETQYF. CDR3 DNA sequence: TGTGCCACCAGTGAAACCCGGAAACAGCCTCAAGAGACCCAGTACTTC.